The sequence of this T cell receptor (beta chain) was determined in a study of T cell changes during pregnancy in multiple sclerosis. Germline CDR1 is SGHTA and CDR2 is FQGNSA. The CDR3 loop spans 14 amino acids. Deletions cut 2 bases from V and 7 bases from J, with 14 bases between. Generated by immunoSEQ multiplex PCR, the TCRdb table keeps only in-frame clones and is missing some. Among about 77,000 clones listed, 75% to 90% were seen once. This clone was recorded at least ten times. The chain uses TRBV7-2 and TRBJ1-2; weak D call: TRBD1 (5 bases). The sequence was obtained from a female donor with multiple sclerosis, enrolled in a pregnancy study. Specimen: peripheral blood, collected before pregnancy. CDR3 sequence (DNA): TGTGCCAGCAGCTTATCAGTCGGGGGGGGTGGCTACACCTTC. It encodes CASSLSVGGGGYTF.